One T cell receptor beta chain is described in this entry. What it binds is not known. These data belong to a study of long-term antiretroviral therapy in people with HIV. The CDR3 contains 15 residues. Germline CDR1 and CDR2: MNHEY and SMNVEV (reference sequence). J was trimmed by 4 bases and V by 6 bases; bases with no gene match: 8. Each specimen consisted of roughly 1-11 million cryopreserved PBMC prior to extraction of DNA. The assay, immunoSEQ v3.0, was run at survey level. The table came from immunoSEQ multiplex PCR; TCRdb's copy has only in-frame clones and leaves some out. The sample records about 19,000 clones, roughly 86% being singletons. General study points: Dominance of pre-ART expanded clones persisted, fluctuating and often declining after ART. Against controls, HIV repertoires showed narrower ranges of CDR3 length.

The starting material was unsorted PBMCs, obtained 2.1 years after starting antiretroviral therapy. This receptor was taken from a man between 18 and 29 years old with HIV. V usage is TRBV27 and J usage is TRBJ1-5; 8 bases are a match to TRBD1. The CDR3 loop is CASSLDRVGNQPQHF. The CDR3 bases are TGTGCCAGCAGCCTGGACAGGGTTGGGAATCAGCCCCAGCATTTT.